The entry below gives a single TCR beta chain sequence along with its context. The PCR was carried out with 60 Vbeta primers and 13 Jbeta primers. Generated by immunoSEQ multiplex PCR, the TCRdb table keeps only in-frame clones and is missing some. Of roughly 110,000 clones listed, roughly four fifths are singletons. This entry is derived from a study of cytomegalovirus exposure and HLA in healthy donors. The trim removed 4 bases at V and 2 bases at J, leaving 7 bases unmatched. Germline CDR1 SGDLS, CDR2 YYNGEE. The CDR3 has 15 amino acids. The chain couples TRBV9 to TRBJ1-2; 8 bases agree with TRBD1. The receptor's source is a male donor in good health and CMV-seropositive. Sequencing used PBMCs. This CDR3 is CASSPQGQGNYGYTF. CDR3 DNA: TGTGCCAGCAGCCCCCAAGGACAGGGCAACTATGGCTACACCTTC.